The 28 T cell receptor beta chains reported below all come from one sample, sequenced in a study of tumor-infiltrating lymphocytes in primary liver carcinoma listed by TCRdb under 2017. TRIzol reagent was used to extract blood RNA from unsorted whole blood, while the DNeasy Blood & Tissue kit provided the germline DNA. TCRdb names Illumina HiSeq 2500 as the instrument used. A constant-region primer and ProtoScript II reverse transcriptase were used to reverse-transcribe TCRbeta-specific cDNA from around 540 ng total RNA. The TCRbeta libraries were prepared through three rounds of nested multiplex PCR following a slightly modified ARM-PCR procedure. Each of the first two PCR rounds ran for nine to ten cycles and used multiplex TRBV1-TRBV30 forward primers together with a Cbeta reverse primer. The raw public reads went through TCRdb reprocessing: fastp at Q25, MiXCR clone calling, in-frame beta chains kept. One record per CDR3 amino acid sequence lists the most common genes and DNA. The table for this sample lists approximately 340,000 distinct CDR3 sequences; 65% of them were counted only once. Under 8% of the sample belongs to the ten largest clones.

The sample comprised peripheral blood. The receptors derive from a man aged 35-49 years with primary liver carcinoma and hepatitis B virus infection.

This clonotype has only a few counts. V gene TRBV11-2 combines with J gene TRBJ2-1, with TRBD2 as a possible D gene (6 bases). Germline V gene sequence: CDR1 SGHAT, CDR2 FQNNGV. CDR3 length: 11 residues. The V and J ends lost 4 bases and 12 bases respectively, with 10 bases between them. The CDR3 reads CASSSATRQFF. The DNA of the CDR3 is TGTGCCAGCAGCTCCGCGACTAGGCAGTTCTTC.

With respect to this clonotype: Given a much more abundant clone one base away, this may be a read error. Since the CDR3 does not end with the conserved phenylalanine or tryptophan, this likely comes from a read error. CDR3 DNA: TGTGCCAGCAGTTACTCTGTAGGGACCGGGGAGCTGTTTCTT. As protein: CASSYSVGTGELFL. This chain links TRBV6-5 with TRBJ2-2; no definite D call. Per germline, CDR1 MNHEY and CDR2 SVGAGI. The CDR3 totals 14 residues. V was pared by 0 bases and J by 5 bases, with 7 bases between.

The chain combines TRBV11-2 with TRBJ2-7; TRBD1 might be the D (5 bases). CDR3 length equals 13 residues. The germline V gene has CDR1 SGHAT and CDR2 FQNNGV. Trimming cost V 9 bases and J 2 bases, with 14 bases left between them. The CDR3 region has the DNA TGTGCCAGAAATTGGACACGAGCCTACGAGCAGTACTTC. Translating it yields CARNWTRAYEQYF. Filled out from reference TRBV11-2 and TRBJ2-7, the complete variable domain reads EAGVAQSPRYKIIEKRQSVAFWCNPISGHATLYWYQQILGQGPKLLIQFQNNGVVDDSQLPKDRFSAERLKGVDSTLKIQPAKLEDSAVYLCARNWTRAYEQYFGPGTRLTVT.

Concerning this clonotype: A clone one base away is much larger, so this may be a read error. DNA for the CDR3: TGCGCCAGCAGCCTTCCTAGTGGCAAGCAGTTCTTC. It encodes CASSLPSGKQFF. The chain has TRBV4-3 and TRBJ2-1; D gene uncertain. This CDR3 has 12 residues. Per the germline V gene, CDR1 is LGHNA and CDR2 is YSLEER. Trimming removed 4 bases from V and 11 bases from J, with 12 bases in between.

J is TRBJ2-7 and V is TRBV28; 7 bases agree with TRBD1. Germline CDR1 reads MDHEN; CDR2 reads SYDVKM. The V gene end was trimmed by 6 bases and the J gene end by 7 bases; junction bases not matched to a gene: 12. The CDR3 is made up of 14 amino acids. DNA of the CDR3: TGTGCCAGCAGGGCCCAGGACAGGTCTTCTGAGCAGTACTTC. Translated: CASRAQDRSSEQYF. Full variable domain (rest looked up from reference TRBV28 and TRBJ2-7): DVKVTQSSRYLVKRTGEKVFLECVQDMDHENMFWYRQDPGLGLRLIYFSYDVKMKEKGDIPEGYSVSREKKERFSLILESASTNQTSMYLCASRAQDRSSEQYFGPGTRLTVT.

As to this clonotype: In this CDR3 the conserved last residue, phenylalanine or tryptophan, is missing, so a read error is likely. This chain links TRBV11-2 with TRBJ2-3, with no clear D. The CDR3 runs 12 residues. Germline loops: CDR1 SGHAT, CDR2 FQNNGV. Trimming left V 9 bases short and J 3 bases short, with 10 bases between. The CDR3 DNA reads as TGTGCCAGGAATTCTGGGACAGATACGCAGTATTCT. Amino acids: CARNSGTDTQYS.

This clonotype has just a few counts. V usage is TRBV6-1 and J usage is TRBJ2-3; D remains ambiguous. Germline V gene sequence: CDR1 MNHNS, CDR2 SASEGT. CDR3 length: 15 residues. V shed 1 base and J shed 2 bases, with 10 bases lying between them. CDR3 nucleotide sequence: TGTGCCAGCAGTGAAGGTCGAGTAGTCACAGATACGCAGTATTTT. This sequence encodes CASSEGRVVTDTQYF.

This clonotype showed up just a few times. The chain uses TRBV11-2 and TRBJ2-7; weak D call: TRBD2 (5 bases). The CDR3 contains 16 residues. Germline CDR1 and CDR2: SGHAT and FQNNGV. The ends were cut back, 5 bases at V and 11 bases at J, with 28 bases in the middle. DNA for the CDR3: TGTGCCAGCAGCCCTAAATGGATCTTTGGCTCCTACGGGAAGTACTTC. Translated: CASSPKWIFGSYGKYF.

Points on this clonotype: One end of the junction fails to match germline, which may point to a read error. The V call is TRBV6-2 or TRBV6-3, the J call TRBJ2-1; TRBD2 agrees at 10 bases. Looked up from germline, CDR1 is MNHEY and CDR2 is SVGEGT. This CDR3 is 15 amino acids long. The chain's CDR3 is CVSSSGTSVHNEQFF. In DNA, the CDR3 is TGTGTCAGCAGTTCTGGGACTAGCGTGCACAATGAGCAGTTCTTC.

About this clonotype itself: One end of the junction does not line up with germline, which may come from a read error. The chain joins TRBV6-5 to TRBJ2-2, with 7 bases identical to TRBD2. The length of the CDR3 is 15 residues. The germline gives CDR1 MNHEY, CDR2 SVGAGI. CDR3 sequence reads: CASSYLADNIGELFF. CDR3 nucleotides: TGTGCCAGCAGTTATCTAGCGGACAACATCGGGGAGCTGTTTTTT.

For this clonotype: At one end the junction does not follow the germline gene, possibly because of a read error. The chain recombines TRBV6-5 with TRBJ2-1, with TRBD1 matching over 9 bases. CDR1 is MNHEY, CDR2 SVGAGI, per germline. This CDR3 has 17 residues. The CDR3 DNA reads TGTGCCAGCAGTCGAGGACAGGGGCTGGGGTCCTACAATGAGCAGCTCTTC. Protein sequence: CASSRGQGLGSYNEQLF.

This clonotype has a single count. A read error may account for a junction end that differs from germline. The chain carries TRBV6-5 and TRBJ1-1, with a tentative D call TRBD1 (5 bases). The CDR3 contains 13 residues. Germline V gene sequence: CDR1 MNHEY, CDR2 SVGAGI. CDR3 bases: TGTGCCAGCAGTTACTCACCCGGACACCAGGCTCTCTTT. Translating it yields CASSYSPGHQALF.

Remarks on this clonotype: At one end, the junction sequence differs from germline, possibly due to a read error. The V and J genes are TRBV6-5 and TRBJ2-1; the D is unclear. The germline V gene encodes CDR1 MNHEY and CDR2 SVGAGI. The CDR3 length is 15 residues. The CDR3: CASSYSPKLQNEQFF. CDR3 nucleotides: TGTGCTAGCAGTTACTCCCCGAAACTACAAAATGAGCAGTTCTTC.

CDR3 coding DNA: TGTGCCAGCAGTTCGGGACTTGACACCGGGGAGCTGTTTTTT. As protein: CASSSGLDTGELFF. The J gene is TRBJ2-2, the V gene TRBV28; maybe TRBD2 (6 bases). The CDR3 is 14 residues long. Germline V gene sequence: CDR1 MDHEN, CDR2 SYDVKM. Trimming took off 4 bases at V and 3 bases at J, with 9 bases between the two ends.

The sample holds a few counts of this clonotype. The rearrangement uses TRBV10-3 and TRBJ1-5, with no clear D. CDR3 length equals 13 residues. V was cut by 2 bases and J by 1 base, with 3 bases left in between. Germline V gene sequence: CDR1 ENHRY, CDR2 SYGVKD. CDR3 region: CAISEMSNQPQHF. The DNA of the CDR3 is TGTGCCATCAGTGAGATGAGCAATCAGCCCCAGCATTTT.

This clonotype was found many times. The rearrangement joins TRBV6-2 or TRBV6-3 to TRBJ2-2, with TRBD2 matching over 10 bases. Germline V gives CDR1 MNHEY, CDR2 SVGEGT. The CDR3 totals 15 residues. J lost 7 bases, V lost 5 bases, and 7 bases had no gene match. DNA of the CDR3: TGTGCCAGCAGTCCCGGGACTAGCGATAACGGGGAGCTGTTTTTT. As protein: CASSPGTSDNGELFF.

As to this clonotype: Germline and junction disagree at one end, which may indicate a read error. The chain recombines TRBV5-1 with TRBJ1-1; D not resolved. Looked up from germline, CDR1 is SGHRS and CDR2 is YFSETQ. The CDR3 length is 15 residues. CDR3 nucleotide sequence: TGCGCCAGCAGCTTGCCCGGGTCCACGAACGCTGAAGCTTTCTTT. Translated: CASSLPGSTNAEAFF.

A remark on this clonotype: A clone one base away is much larger, so this may be a read error. This sequence joins TRBV6-5 and TRBJ1-3; 7 bases are a match to TRBD1. The CDR3 runs to 16 residues. CDR1 is MNHEY, CDR2 SVGAGI, per germline. The CDR3 loop is CASSSGTALSGNIIYF. In nucleotides, the CDR3 is TGTGCCAGCAGCTCCGGGACAGCCTTATCTGGAAACATCATATATTTT.

This clonotype was recorded at least ten times. V usage is TRBV5-4 and J usage is TRBJ2-5; 9 bases are shared with TRBD1. CDR1 and CDR2 from the germline V gene are SGHNT and YYREEE (reference sequence). The V gene end was trimmed by 2 bases and the J gene end by 4 bases; junction bases not matched to a gene: 9. The length of the CDR3 is 16 residues. The CDR3 bases are TGTGCCAGCAGCTTCCGGGACAGGGCAGACGGAGAGACCCAGTACTTC. It codes for CASSFRDRADGETQYF.

The chain carries TRBV10-3 and TRBJ2-7; D is unresolved. Trimming took off 3 bases at V and 3 bases at J, with 12 bases between the two ends. The CDR3 is 14 amino acids. Germline CDR1 and CDR2: ENHRY and SYGVKD. CDR3 nucleotides: TGTGCCATCAGTGATAGGGATCAACGCTACGAGCAGTACTTC. Translated: CAISDRDQRYEQYF.

On this clonotype itself: Given a much more abundant clone one base away, this may be a read error. This chain joins TRBV12-3 or TRBV12-4 and TRBJ2-5; the match to TRBD2 covers 8 bases. The V segment lost 2 bases and the J segment 7 bases; nucleotides outside the gene matches: 3. This CDR3 comprises 13 residues. CDR3 DNA: TGTGCCAGCAGTTTAAGCGGGAGAGGGACCCAGTACTTC. Translating it yields CASSLSGRGTQYF.

In this sample, this clonotype turned up many times. The CDR3 nucleotides read TGCGCCAGCAGCCCCCTGCCAGGGTCCCCCTACAATGAGCAGTTCTTC. It encodes CASSPLPGSPYNEQFF. This chain links TRBV4-1 with TRBJ2-1, with a possible D match to TRBD1 (5 bases). Trimming left V 4 bases short and J 2 bases short, with 15 bases between. Germline assignment: CDR1 MGHRA and CDR2 YSYEKL. The CDR3 covers 16 residues.

In regard to this clonotype: The junction and the germline gene differ at one end; a read error may be behind it. The rearrangement links TRBV6-2 or TRBV6-3 to TRBJ1-5; a possible D gene is TRBD1 (6 bases). Looked up from germline, CDR1 is MNHEY and CDR2 is SVGEGT. The CDR3 is 17 residues long. CDR3 protein: CTSAPLGGGYSNQPQHF. The CDR3 bases are TGCACCAGCGCTCCTTTGGGAGGGGGTTATAGCAATCAGCCCCAGCATTTT.

This clonotype turned up a few times. V gene TRBV7-9 combines with J gene TRBJ1-1; D may be TRBD1 (5 bases). The CDR3 runs 16 residues. V was pared by 7 bases and J by 0 bases, with 18 bases between. Germline V lookup: CDR1 SEHNR, CDR2 FQNEAQ (reference sequence). CDR3 sequence (DNA): TGTGCCAGCACCCTACCGGCAGGGACTTTGAACACTGAAGCTTTCTTT. The encoded protein is CASTLPAGTLNTEAFF.

Regarding this clonotype: One end of the junction fails to match germline, which may point to a read error. J is TRBJ1-1 and V is TRBV11-1; 8 bases are a match to TRBD1. Germline loops: CDR1 SGHAT, CDR2 FQDESV (reference sequence). This CDR3 is built from 14 residues. CDR3 in amino acids: CAISSQGGCTKAFF. CDR3 coding DNA: TGTGCCATCAGCTCACAGGGGGGTTGCACTAAAGCTTTCTTT. The full variable domain, rest sourced from reference TRBV11-1 and TRBJ1-1, is EAEVAQSPRYKITEKSQAVAFWCDPISGHATLYWYRQILGQGPELLVQFQDESVVDDSQLPKDRFSAERLKGVDSTLKIQPAELGDSAMYLCAISSQGGCTKAFFGQGTRLTVV.

V gene TRBV11-2 combines with J gene TRBJ1-1; tentative D call: TRBD1 (5 bases). This CDR3 is 15 amino acids long. V was pared by 5 bases and J by 2 bases, with 15 bases between. From germline, CDR1 is SGHAT and CDR2 FQNNGV. The CDR3 DNA reads as TGTGCCAGCAGCCCGGGGCGTGGAAGTAACACTGAAGCTTTCTTT. Translated, it gives CASSPGRGSNTEAFF.

This clonotype has at least ten counts. This chain links TRBV4-2 with TRBJ2-2; 9 bases are a match to TRBD1. The CDR3 has 15 amino acids. Germline V gene sequence: CDR1 LGHNA, CDR2 YNFKEQ. The trim removed 4 bases at V and 3 bases at J, leaving 3 bases unmatched. The CDR3 reads CASSLRDRDTGELFF. The CDR3 DNA reads TGTGCCAGCAGCCTGAGGGACAGGGACACCGGGGAGCTGTTTTTT.

In its sample, this clonotype was seen many times. The rearrangement links TRBV6-1 to TRBJ2-5; a possible D gene is TRBD1 (5 bases). V lost 3 bases, J lost 2 bases, and 13 bases lay in between. This CDR3 comprises 15 residues. Germline CDR1 and CDR2: MNHNS and SASEGT. CDR3 sequence reads: CASSDLQGKQETQYF. The CDR3 DNA reads TGTGCCAGCAGTGATCTGCAGGGCAAACAAGAGACCCAGTACTTC.